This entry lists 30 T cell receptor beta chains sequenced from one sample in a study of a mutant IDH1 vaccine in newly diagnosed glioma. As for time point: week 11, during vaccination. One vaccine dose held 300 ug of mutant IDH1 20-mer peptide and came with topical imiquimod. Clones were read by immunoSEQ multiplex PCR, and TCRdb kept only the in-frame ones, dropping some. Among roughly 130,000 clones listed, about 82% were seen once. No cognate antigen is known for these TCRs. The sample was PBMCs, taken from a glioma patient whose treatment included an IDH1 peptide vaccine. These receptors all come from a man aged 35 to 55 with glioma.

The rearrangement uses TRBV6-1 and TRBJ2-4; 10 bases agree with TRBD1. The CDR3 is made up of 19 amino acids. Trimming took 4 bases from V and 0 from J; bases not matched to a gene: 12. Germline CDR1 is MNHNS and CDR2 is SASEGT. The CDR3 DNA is TGTGCCAGCAGTGGTTTACGGACAGGGGGTCCCAAAGCCAAAAACATTCAGTACTTC. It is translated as CASSGLRTGGPKAKNIQYF.

The CDR3 loop is CASSLGTAGSPLHF. The CDR3 coding sequence is TGTGCCAGCAGCTTAGGGACAGCCGGTTCACCCCTCCACTTT. The gene calls are TRBV7-2 and TRBJ1-6; maybe TRBD1 (6 bases). The germline CDR1 and CDR2 sequences are SGHTA and FQGNSA. This CDR3 has 14 residues. Trimming cost V 1 base and J 9 bases, with 10 bases left between them.

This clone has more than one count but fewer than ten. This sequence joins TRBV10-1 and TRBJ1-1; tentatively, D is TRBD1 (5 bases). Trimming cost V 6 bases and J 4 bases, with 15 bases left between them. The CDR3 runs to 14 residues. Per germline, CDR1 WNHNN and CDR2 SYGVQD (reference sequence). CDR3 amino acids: CASSHFIGGTEAFF. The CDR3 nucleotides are TGCGCCAGCAGCCACTTCATTGGGGGCACTGAAGCTTTCTTT.

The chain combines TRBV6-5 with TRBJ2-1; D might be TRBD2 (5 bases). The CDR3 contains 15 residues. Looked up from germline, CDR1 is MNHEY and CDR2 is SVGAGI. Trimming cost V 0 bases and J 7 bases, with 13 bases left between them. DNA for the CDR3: TGTGCCAGCAGTTACTCGACGGGGTCGGGTAATGAGCAGTTCTTC. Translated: CASSYSTGSGNEQFF.

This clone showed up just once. The CDR3 region is CASSPGGSGANTEAFF. Here the CDR3 DNA reads TGCGCCAGCAGCCCGGGGGGCTCGGGGGCGAACACTGAAGCTTTCTTT. The rearrangement joins TRBV5-1 to TRBJ1-1; a possible D gene is TRBD1 (6 bases). The V end lost 4 bases, the J end lost 1 base, and 17 bases lay between the germline ends. This CDR3 contains 16 residues. CDR1 and CDR2 (germline): SGHRS, YFSETQ. Combining the CDR3 with reference TRBV5-1 and TRBJ1-1 gives the whole variable domain KAGVTQTPRYLIKTRGQQVTLSCSPISGHRSVSWYQQTPGQGLQFLFEYFSETQRNKGNFPGRFSGRQFSNSRSEMNVSTLELGDSALYLCASSPGGSGANTEAFFGQGTRLTVV.

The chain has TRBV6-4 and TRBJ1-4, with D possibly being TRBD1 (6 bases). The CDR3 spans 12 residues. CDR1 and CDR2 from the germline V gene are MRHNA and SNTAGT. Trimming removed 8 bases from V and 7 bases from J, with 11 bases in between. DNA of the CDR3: TGTGCCAGCGGGGGGCTGGGTGAAAAACTGTTTTTT. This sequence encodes CASGGLGEKLFF.

The CDR3 here is CASSRIGISYNSPLHF. Written as DNA, the CDR3 is TGCGCCAGCAGCCGAATAGGAATCTCCTATAATTCACCCCTCCACTTT. The chain employs TRBV4-1 and TRBJ1-6; D is undetermined. Germline lookup yields CDR1 MGHRA and CDR2 YSYEKL. There are 16 residues in the CDR3. V lost 4 bases, J lost 0 bases, and 10 bases lay in between.

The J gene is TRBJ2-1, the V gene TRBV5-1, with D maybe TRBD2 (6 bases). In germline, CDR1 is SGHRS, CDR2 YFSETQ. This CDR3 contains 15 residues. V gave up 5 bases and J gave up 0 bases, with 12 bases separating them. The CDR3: CASSPIADSYNEQFF. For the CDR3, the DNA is TGCGCCAGCAGTCCTATAGCGGACTCCTACAATGAGCAGTTCTTC. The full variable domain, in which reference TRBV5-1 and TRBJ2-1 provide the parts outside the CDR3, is KAGVTQTPRYLIKTRGQQVTLSCSPISGHRSVSWYQQTPGQGLQFLFEYFSETQRNKGNFPGRFSGRQFSNSRSEMNVSTLELGDSALYLCASSPIADSYNEQFFGPGTRLTVL.

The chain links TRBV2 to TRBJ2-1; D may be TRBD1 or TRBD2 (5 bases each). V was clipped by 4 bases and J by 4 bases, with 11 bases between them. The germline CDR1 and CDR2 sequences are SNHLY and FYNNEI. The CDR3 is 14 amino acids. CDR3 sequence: CASSVGTGYNEQFF. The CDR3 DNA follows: TGTGCCAGCAGTGTAGGGACGGGTTACAATGAGCAGTTCTTC. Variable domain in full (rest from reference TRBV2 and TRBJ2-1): EPEVTQTPSHQVTQMGQEVILRCVPISNHLYFYWYRQILGQKVEFLVSFYNNEISEKSEIFDDQFSVERPDGSNFTLKIRSTKLEDSAMYFCASSVGTGYNEQFFGPGTRLTVL.

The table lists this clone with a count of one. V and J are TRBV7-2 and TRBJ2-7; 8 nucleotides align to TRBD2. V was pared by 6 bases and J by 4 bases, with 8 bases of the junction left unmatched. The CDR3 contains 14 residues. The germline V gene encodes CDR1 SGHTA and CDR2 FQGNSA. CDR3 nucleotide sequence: TGTGCCAGCAGTGAAGAACTAGCGGTATACGAGCAGTACTTC. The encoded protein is CASSEELAVYEQYF.

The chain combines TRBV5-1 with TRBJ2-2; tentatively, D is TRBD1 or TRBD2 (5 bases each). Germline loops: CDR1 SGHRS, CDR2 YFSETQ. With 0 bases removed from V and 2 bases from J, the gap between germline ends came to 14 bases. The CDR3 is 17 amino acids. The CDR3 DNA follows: TGCGCCAGCAGCTTGGGAGAGGGGTGGCAAAACACCGGGGAGCTGTTTTTT. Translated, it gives CASSLGEGWQNTGELFF.

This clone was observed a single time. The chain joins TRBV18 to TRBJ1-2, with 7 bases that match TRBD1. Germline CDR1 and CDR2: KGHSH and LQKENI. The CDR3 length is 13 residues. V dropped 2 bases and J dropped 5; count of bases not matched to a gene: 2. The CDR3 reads CASSPGQVYGYTF. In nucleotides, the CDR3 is TGTGCCAGCTCACCAGGACAGGTATATGGCTACACCTTC.

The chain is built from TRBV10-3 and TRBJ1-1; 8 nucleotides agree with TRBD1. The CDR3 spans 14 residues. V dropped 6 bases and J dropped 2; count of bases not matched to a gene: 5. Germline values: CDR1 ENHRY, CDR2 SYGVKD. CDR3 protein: CAIRTDRVNTEAFF. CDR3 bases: TGTGCCATCAGGACGGACAGGGTTAACACTGAAGCTTTCTTT.

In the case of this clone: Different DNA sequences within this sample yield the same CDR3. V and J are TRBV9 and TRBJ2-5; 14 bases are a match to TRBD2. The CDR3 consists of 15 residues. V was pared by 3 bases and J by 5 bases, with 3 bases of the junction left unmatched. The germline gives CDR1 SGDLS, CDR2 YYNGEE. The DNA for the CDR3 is TGTGCCAGCAGCGAGACTAGCGGGAGGGCGGAGACCCAGTACTTC. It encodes CASSETSGRAETQYF.

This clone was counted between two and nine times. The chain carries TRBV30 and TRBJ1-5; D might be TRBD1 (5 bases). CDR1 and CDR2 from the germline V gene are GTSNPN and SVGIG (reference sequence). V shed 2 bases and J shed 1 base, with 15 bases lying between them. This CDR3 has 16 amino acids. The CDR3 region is CAWSSPPRGSNQPQHF. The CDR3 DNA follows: TGTGCCTGGAGTTCTCCCCCCCGGGGGAGCAATCAGCCCCAGCATTTT. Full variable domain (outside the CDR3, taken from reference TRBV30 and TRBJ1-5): SQTIHQWPATLVQPVGSPLSLECTVEGTSNPNLYWYRQAAGRGLQLLFYSVGIGQISSEVPQNLSASRPQDRQFILSSKKLLLSDSGFYLCAWSSPPRGSNQPQHFGDGTRLSIL.

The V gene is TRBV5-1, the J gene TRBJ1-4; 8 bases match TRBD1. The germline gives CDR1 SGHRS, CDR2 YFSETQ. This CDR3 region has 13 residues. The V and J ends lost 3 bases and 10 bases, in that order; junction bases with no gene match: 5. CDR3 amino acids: CASSSGTGSKLFF. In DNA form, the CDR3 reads TGCGCCAGCAGCTCAGGGACAGGCTCAAAACTGTTTTTT.

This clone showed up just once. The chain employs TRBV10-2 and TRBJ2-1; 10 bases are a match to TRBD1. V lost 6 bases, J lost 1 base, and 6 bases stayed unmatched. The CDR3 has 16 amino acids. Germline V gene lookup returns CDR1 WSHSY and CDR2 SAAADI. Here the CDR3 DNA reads TGCGCCAGCAGCCTCAGACAGGGGGCGTCCTACAATGAGCAGTTCTTC. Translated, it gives CASSLRQGASYNEQFF.

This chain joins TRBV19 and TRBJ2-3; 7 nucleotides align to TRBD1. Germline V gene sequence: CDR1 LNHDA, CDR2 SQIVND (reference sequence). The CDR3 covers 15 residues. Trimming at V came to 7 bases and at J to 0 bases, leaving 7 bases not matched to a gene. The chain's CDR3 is CASTPSTGSTDTQYF. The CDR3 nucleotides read TGTGCCAGTACCCCCTCGACAGGGAGCACAGATACGCAGTATTTT.

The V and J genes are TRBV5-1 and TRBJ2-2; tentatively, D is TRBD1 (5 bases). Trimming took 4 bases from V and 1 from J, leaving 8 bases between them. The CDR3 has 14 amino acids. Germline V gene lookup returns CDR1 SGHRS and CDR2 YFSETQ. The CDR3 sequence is CASSRDRNTGELFF. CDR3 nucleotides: TGCGCCAGCAGCCGCGACAGGAACACCGGGGAGCTGTTTTTT.

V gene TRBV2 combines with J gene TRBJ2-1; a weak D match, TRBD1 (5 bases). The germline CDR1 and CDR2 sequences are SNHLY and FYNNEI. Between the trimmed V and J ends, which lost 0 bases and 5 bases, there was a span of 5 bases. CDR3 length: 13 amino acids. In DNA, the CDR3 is TGTGCCAGCAGTGAAGCCAGGGACAATGAGCAGTTCTTC. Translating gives CASSEARDNEQFF.

CDR3 sequence: CASRAGTGSGNTIYF. The CDR3 nucleotides read TGTGCCAGCAGGGCCGGGACAGGCTCTGGAAACACCATATATTTT. This sequence joins TRBV7-2 and TRBJ1-3, with 8 bases fitting TRBD1. This CDR3 is 15 amino acids long. The germline V gene has CDR1 SGHTA and CDR2 FQGNSA. V lost 6 bases and J lost 0; bases outside the gene matches: 4.

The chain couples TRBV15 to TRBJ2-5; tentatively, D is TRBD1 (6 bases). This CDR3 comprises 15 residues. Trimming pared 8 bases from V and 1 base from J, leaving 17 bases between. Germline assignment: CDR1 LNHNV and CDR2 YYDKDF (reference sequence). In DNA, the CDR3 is TGTGCCACCTCCTTAGGGGGAGAAAGCCAAGAGACCCAGTACTTC. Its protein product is CATSLGGESQETQYF.

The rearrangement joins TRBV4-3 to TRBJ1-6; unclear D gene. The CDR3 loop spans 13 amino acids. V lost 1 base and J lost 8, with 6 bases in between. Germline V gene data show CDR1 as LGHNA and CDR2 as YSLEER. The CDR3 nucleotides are TGCGCCAGCAGCCAAGTTCAGTATTCACCCCTCCACTTT. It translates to CASSQVQYSPLHF.

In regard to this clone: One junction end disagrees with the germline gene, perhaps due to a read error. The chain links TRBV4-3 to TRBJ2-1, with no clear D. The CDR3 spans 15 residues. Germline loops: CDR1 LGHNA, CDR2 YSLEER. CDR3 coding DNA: TGCGCCAGCAGTCAAGATCTCATAGCCTTCGGTGAGCAGTTCTTC. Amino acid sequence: CASSQDLIAFGEQFF.

The CDR3 is CAVGGAGQQYF. The CDR3 DNA reads as TGTGCCGTCGGGGGGGCGGGCCAGCAGTACTTC. This sequence joins TRBV10-3 and TRBJ2-7; 8 bases match TRBD2. Per the germline V gene, CDR1 is ENHRY and CDR2 is SYGVKD. V trimming: 11 bases; J trimming: 8 bases; junction bases outside the gene matches: 8. This CDR3 has 11 amino acids.

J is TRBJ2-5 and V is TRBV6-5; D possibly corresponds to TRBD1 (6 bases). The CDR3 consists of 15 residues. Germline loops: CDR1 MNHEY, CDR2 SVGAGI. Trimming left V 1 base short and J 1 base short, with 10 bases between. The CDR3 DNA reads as TGTGCCAGCAGTTACTTCGGGACACCCCAAGAGACCCAGTACTTC. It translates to CASSYFGTPQETQYF.

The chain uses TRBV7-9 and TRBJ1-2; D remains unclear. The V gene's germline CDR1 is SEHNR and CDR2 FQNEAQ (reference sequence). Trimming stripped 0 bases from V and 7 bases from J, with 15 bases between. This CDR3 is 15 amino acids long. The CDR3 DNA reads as TGTGCCAGCAGCTTAGCGGGGAACTATCCTGGTGGCTACACCTTC. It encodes CASSLAGNYPGGYTF.

The DNA of the CDR3 is TGTGCCAGCGGCCGCCCAGCGGGGCATGAGCAGTACTTC. This sequence encodes CASGRPAGHEQYF. V gene TRBV5-6 combines with J gene TRBJ2-7; 7 positions agree with TRBD2. CDR3 length: 13 amino acids. After removal of 7 bases from V and 7 bases from J, the junction contained 11 bases not matched to a gene. From germline, CDR1 is SGHDT and CDR2 YYEEEE.

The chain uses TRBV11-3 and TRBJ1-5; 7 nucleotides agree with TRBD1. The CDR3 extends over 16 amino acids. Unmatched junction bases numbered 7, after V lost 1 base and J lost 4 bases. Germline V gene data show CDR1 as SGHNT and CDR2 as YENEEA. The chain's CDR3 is CASSLVFRGANQPQHF. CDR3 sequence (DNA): TGTGCCAGCAGCTTAGTCTTCAGGGGGGCAAATCAGCCCCAGCATTTT.

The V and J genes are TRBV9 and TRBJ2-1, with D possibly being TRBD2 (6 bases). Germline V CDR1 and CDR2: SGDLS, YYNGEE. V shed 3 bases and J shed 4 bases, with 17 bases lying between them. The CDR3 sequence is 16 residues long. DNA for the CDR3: TGTGCCAGCAGCGCAGACGGGAGAGGCATGTACAATGAGCAGTTCTTC. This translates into CASSADGRGMYNEQFF.